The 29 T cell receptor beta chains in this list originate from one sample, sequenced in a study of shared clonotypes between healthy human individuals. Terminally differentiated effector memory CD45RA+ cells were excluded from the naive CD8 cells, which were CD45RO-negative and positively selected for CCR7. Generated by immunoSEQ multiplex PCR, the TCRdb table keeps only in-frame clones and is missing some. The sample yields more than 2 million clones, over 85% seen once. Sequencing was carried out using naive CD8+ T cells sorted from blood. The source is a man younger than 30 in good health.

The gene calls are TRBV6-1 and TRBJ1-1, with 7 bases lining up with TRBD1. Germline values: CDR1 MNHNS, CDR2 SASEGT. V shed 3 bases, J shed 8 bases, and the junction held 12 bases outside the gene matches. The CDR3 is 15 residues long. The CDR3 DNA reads TGTGCCAGCAGTGACCCCTTGGAAGGGGGCGAAGAAGCTTTCTTT. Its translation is CASSDPLEGGEEAFF.

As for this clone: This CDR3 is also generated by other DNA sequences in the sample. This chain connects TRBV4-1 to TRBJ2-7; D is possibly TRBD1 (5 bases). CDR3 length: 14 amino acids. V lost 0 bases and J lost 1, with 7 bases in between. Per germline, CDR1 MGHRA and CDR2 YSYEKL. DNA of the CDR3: TGCGCCAGCAGCCAAGAGGCAGGGTCCTACGAGCAGTACTTC. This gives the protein CASSQEAGSYEQYF.

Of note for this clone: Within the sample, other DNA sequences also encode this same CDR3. This CDR3 reads CASSLAGASYEQYF. The CDR3 DNA sequence: TGCGCCAGCAGCTTGGCGGGAGCCTCCTACGAGCAGTACTTC. V is TRBV5-1 and J is TRBJ2-7; perhaps TRBD2 as D (6 bases). The CDR3 covers 14 residues. Germline V lookup: CDR1 SGHRS, CDR2 YFSETQ. Trimming shortened V by 0 bases and J by 0 bases, and 7 bases separated the two germline ends.

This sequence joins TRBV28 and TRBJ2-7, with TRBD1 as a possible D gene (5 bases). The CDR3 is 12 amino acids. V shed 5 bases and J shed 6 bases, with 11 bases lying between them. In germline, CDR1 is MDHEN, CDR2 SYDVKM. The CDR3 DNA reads TGTGCCAGCAGTCCCCCAGGGCCCGAGCAGTACTTC. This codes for CASSPPGPEQYF.

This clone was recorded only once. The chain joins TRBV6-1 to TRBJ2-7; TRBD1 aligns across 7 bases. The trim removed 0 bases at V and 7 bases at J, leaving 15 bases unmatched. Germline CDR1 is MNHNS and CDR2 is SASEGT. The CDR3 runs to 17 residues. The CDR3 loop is CASSEAADRYQVGEQYF. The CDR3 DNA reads TGTGCCAGCAGTGAAGCAGCGGACAGGTATCAGGTGGGAGAGCAGTACTTC.

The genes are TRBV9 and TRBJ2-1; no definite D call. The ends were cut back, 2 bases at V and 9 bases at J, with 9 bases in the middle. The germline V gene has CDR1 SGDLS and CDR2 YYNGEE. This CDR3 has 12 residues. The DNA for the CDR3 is TGTGCCAGCAGCGTTAGCTTCTCTGAGCAGTTCTTC. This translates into CASSVSFSEQFF.

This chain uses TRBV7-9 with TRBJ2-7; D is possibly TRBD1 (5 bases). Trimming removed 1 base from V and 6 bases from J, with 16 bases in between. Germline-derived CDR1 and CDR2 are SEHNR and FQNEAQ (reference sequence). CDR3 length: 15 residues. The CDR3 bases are TGTGCCAGCAGCTTAGTGGCAGGCTCAAGGGGCGAGCAGTACTTC. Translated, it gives CASSLVAGSRGEQYF.

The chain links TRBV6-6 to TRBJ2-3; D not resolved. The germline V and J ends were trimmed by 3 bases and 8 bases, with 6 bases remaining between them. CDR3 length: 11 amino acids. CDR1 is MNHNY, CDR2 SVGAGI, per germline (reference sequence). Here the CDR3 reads CASSYISTQYF. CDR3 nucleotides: TGTGCCAGCAGTTATATAAGTACGCAGTATTTT.

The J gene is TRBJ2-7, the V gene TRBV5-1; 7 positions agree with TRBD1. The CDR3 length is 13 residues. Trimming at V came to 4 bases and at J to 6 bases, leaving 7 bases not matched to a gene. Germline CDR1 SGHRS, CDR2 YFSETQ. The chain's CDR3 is CASSPRQGSEQYF. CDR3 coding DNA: TGCGCCAGCAGCCCGAGACAGGGATCCGAGCAGTACTTC.

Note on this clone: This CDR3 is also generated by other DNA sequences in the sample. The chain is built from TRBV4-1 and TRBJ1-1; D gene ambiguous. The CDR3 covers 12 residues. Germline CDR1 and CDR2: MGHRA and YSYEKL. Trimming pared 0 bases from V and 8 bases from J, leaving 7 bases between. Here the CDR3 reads CASSQDGPEAFF. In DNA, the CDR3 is TGCGCCAGCAGCCAAGACGGCCCGGAAGCTTTCTTT.

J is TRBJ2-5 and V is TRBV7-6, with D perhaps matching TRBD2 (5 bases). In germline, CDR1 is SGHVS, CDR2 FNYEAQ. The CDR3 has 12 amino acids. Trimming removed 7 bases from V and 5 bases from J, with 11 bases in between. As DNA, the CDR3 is TGTGCCAGCAATAACGGGAAGGAGACCCAGTACTTC. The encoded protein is CASNNGKETQYF. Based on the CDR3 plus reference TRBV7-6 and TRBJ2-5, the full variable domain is GAGVSQSPRYKVTKRGQDVALRCDPISGHVSLYWYRQALGQGPEFLTYFNYEAQQDKSGLPNDRFSAERPEGSISTLTIQRTEQRDSAMYRCASNNGKETQYFGPGTRLLVL.

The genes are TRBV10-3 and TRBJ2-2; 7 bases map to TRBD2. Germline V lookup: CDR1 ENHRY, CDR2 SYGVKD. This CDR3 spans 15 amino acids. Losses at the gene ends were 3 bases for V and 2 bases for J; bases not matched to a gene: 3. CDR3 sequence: CAISDGTINTGELFF. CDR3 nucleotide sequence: TGTGCCATCAGTGACGGGACTATTAACACCGGGGAGCTGTTTTTT.

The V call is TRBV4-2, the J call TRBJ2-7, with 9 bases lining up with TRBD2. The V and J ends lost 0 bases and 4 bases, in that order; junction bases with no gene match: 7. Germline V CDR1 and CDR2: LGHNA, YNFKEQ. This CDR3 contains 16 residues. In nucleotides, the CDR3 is TGTGCCAGCAGCCAAGAGGGCCTAGCGGGACTATACGAGCAGTACTTC. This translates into CASSQEGLAGLYEQYF.

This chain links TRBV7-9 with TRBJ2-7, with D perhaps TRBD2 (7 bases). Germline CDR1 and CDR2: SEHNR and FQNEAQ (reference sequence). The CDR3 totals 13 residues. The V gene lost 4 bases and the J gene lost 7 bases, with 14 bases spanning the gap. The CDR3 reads CASSSRGAAEQYF. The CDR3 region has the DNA TGTGCCAGCAGCTCCCGGGGGGCGGCGGAGCAGTACTTC.

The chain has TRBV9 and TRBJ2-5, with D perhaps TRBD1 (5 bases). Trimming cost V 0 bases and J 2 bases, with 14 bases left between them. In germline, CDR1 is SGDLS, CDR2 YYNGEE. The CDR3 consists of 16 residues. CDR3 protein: CASSVEGAAPQETQYF. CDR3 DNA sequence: TGTGCCAGCAGCGTAGAAGGGGCGGCCCCACAAGAGACCCAGTACTTC.

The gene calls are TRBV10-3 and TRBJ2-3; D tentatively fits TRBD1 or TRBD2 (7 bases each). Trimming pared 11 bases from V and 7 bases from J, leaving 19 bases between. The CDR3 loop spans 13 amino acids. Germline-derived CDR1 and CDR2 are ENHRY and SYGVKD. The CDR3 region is CAGRGGSGNTQYF. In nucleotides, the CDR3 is TGTGCCGGCAGGGGGGGTTCGGGTAATACGCAGTATTTT.

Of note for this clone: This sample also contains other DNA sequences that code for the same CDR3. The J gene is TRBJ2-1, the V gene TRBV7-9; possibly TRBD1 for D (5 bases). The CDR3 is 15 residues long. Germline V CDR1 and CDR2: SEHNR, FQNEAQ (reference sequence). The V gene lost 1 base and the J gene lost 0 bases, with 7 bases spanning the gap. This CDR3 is CASSLEGASYNEQFF. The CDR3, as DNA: TGTGCCAGCAGCTTAGAAGGGGCCTCCTACAATGAGCAGTTCTTC.

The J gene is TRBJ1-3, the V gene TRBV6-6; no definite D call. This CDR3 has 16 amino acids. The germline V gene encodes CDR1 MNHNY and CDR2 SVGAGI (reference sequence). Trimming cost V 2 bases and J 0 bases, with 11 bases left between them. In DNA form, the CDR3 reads TGTGCCAGCAGTTACGACGTGTCCCTCTCTGGAAACACCATATATTTT. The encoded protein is CASSYDVSLSGNTIYF.

CDR3 amino acids: CASSLALETSGEQYF. The CDR3 nucleotides read TGTGCCAGCAGCTTGGCACTGGAAACCAGTGGAGAGCAGTACTTC. The chain carries TRBV5-6 and TRBJ2-7; D is unresolved. Germline V gene sequence: CDR1 SGHDT, CDR2 YYEEEE. V shed 0 bases and J shed 7 bases, with 17 bases lying between them. The CDR3 has 15 residues.

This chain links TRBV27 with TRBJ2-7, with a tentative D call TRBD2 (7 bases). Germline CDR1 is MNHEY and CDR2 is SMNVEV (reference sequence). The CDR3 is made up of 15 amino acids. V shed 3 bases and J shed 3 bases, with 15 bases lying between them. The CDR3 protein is CASSFQGGGIYEQYF. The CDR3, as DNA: TGTGCCAGCAGTTTCCAGGGCGGGGGCATCTACGAGCAGTACTTC.

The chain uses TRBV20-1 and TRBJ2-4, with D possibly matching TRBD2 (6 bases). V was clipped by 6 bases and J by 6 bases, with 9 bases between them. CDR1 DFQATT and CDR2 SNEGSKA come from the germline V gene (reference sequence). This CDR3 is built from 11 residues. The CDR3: CSAPGGNIQYF. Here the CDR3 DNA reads TGCAGTGCCCCCGGGGGAAACATTCAGTACTTC.

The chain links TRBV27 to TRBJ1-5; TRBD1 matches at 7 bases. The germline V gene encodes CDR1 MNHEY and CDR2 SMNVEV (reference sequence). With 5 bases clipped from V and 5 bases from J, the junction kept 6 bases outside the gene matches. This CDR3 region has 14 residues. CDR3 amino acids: CASSRRQGDQPQHF. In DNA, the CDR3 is TGTGCCAGCAGTCGAAGACAGGGAGATCAGCCCCAGCATTTT.

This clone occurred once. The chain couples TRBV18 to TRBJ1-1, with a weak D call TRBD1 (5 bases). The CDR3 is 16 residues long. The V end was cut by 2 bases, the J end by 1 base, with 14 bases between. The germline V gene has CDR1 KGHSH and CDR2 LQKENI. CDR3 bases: TGTGCCAGCTCACCATTGGGGCCCGCAGGGAACACTGAAGCTTTCTTT. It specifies CASSPLGPAGNTEAFF.

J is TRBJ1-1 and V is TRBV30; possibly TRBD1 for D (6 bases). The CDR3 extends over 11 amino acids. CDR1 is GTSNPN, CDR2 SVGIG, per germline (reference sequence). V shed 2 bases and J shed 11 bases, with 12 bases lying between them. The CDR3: CAWSYEGDAFF. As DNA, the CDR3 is TGTGCCTGGAGTTATGAGGGGGACGCTTTCTTT.

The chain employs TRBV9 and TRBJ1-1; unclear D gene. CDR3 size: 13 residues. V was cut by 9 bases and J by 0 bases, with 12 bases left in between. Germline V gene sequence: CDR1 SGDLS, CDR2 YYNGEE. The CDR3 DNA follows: TGTGCCACCCGGAAGGGAGTGAACACTGAAGCTTTCTTT. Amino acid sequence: CATRKGVNTEAFF.

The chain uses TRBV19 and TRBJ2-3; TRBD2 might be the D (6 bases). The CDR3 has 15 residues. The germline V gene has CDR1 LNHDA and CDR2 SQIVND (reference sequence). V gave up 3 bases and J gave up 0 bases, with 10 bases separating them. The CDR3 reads CASSIPGLSTDTQYF. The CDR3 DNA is TGTGCCAGTAGTATTCCGGGACTTAGCACAGATACGCAGTATTTT.

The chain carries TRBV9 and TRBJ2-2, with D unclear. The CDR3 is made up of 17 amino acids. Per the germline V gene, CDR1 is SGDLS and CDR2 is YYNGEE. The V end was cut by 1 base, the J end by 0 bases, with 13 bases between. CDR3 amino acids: CASSVRLEDANTGELFF. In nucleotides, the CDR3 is TGTGCCAGCAGCGTAAGGCTAGAGGACGCGAACACCGGGGAGCTGTTTTTT.

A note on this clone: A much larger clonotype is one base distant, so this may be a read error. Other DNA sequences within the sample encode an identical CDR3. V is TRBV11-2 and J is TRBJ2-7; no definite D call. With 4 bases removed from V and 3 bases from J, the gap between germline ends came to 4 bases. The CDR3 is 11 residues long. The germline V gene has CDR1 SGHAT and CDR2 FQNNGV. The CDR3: CASSSYYEQYF. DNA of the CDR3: TGTGCCAGCAGCTCCTACTACGAGCAGTACTTC.

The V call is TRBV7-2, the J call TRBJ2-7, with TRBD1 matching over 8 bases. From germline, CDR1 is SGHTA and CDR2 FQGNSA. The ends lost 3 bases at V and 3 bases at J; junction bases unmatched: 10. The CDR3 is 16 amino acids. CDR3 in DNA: TGTGCCAGCAGCTTTCCGCCCGGACAGGGTCTCTACGAGCAGTACTTC. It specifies CASSFPPGQGLYEQYF.